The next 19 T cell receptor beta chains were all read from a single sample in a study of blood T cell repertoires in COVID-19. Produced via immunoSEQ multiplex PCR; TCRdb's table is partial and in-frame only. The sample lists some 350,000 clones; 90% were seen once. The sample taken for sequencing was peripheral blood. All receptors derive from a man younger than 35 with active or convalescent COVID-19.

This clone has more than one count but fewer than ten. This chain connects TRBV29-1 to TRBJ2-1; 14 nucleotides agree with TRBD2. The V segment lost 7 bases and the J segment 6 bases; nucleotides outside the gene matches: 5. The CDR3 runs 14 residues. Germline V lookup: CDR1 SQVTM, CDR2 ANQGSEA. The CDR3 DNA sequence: TGCAGCGCAGGGACTAGCGGGGGTTCCAATGAGCAGTTCTTC. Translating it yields CSAGTSGGSNEQFF.

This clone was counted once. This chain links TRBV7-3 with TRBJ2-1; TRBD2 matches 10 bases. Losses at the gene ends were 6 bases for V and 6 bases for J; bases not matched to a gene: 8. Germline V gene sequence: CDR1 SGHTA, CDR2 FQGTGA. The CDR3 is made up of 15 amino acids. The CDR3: CASRASGSGSNEQFF. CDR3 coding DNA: TGTGCCAGCAGAGCTAGCGGGAGTGGCAGCAATGAGCAGTTCTTC.

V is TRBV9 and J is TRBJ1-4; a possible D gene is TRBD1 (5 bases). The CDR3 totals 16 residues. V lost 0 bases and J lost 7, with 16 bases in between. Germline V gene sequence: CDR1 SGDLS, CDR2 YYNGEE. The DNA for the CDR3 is TGTGCCAGCAGCGTAGGAAAGGCAGGGTATGGTGAAAAACTGTTTTTT. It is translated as CASSVGKAGYGEKLFF. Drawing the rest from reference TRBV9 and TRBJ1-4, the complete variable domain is DSGVTQTPKHLITATGQRVTLRCSPRSGDLSVYWYQQSLDQGLQFLIQYYNGEERAKGNILERFSAQQFPDLHSELNLSSLELGDSALYFCASSVGKAGYGEKLFFGSGTQLSVL.

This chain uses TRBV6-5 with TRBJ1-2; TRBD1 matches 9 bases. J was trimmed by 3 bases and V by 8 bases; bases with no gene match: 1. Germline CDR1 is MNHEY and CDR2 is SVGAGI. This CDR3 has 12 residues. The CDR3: CASGDRDYGYTF. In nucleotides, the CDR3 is TGTGCCAGCGGGGACAGGGACTATGGCTACACCTTC.

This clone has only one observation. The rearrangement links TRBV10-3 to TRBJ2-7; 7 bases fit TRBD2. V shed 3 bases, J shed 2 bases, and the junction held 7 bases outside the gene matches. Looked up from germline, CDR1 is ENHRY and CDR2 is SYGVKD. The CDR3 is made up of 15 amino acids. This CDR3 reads CAISELARSTYEQYF. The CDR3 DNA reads TGTGCCATCAGTGAACTAGCGAGAAGTACCTACGAGCAGTACTTC.

CDR3 in DNA: TGTGCCAGCAGTTACGGGGGGACTGTAGGGTATGGCTACACCTTC. Translation gives CASSYGGTVGYGYTF. The chain has TRBV6-5 and TRBJ1-2; weak D call: TRBD1 (5 bases). The CDR3 sequence is 15 residues long. Germline CDR1 MNHEY, CDR2 SVGAGI. The V gene lost 2 bases and the J gene lost 5 bases, with 15 bases spanning the gap.

The CDR3, as DNA: TGCAGCGTTGTAGAGGGGGACAGGGGGACCTATGGCTACACCTTC. It translates to CSVVEGDRGTYGYTF. V gene TRBV29-1 combines with J gene TRBJ1-2, with 11 positions matching TRBD1. The CDR3 sequence is 15 residues long. CDR1 is SQVTM and CDR2 is ANQGSEA in the germline V gene. The V segment lost 4 bases and the J segment 4 bases; nucleotides outside the gene matches: 8. Looking up the rest from reference TRBV29-1 and TRBJ1-2 gives the full variable domain: SAVISQKPSRDICQRGTSLTIQCQVDSQVTMMFWYRQQPGQSLTLIATANQGSEATYESGFVIDKFPISRPNLTFSTLTVSNMSPEDSSIYLCSVVEGDRGTYGYTFGSGTRLTVV.

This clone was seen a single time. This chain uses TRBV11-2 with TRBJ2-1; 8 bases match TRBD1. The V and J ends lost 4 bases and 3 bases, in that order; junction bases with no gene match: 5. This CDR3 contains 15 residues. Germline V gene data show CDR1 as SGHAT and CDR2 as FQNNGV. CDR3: CASSSDRGRYNEQFF. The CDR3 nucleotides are TGTGCCAGCAGCTCCGACAGGGGACGCTACAATGAGCAGTTCTTC.

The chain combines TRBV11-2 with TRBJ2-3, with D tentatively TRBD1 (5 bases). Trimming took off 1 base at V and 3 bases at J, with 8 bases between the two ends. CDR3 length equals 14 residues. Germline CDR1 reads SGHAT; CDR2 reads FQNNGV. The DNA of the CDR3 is TGTGCCAGCAGCTTAGGGGGCGGTACAGATACGCAGTATTTT. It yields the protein CASSLGGGTDTQYF.

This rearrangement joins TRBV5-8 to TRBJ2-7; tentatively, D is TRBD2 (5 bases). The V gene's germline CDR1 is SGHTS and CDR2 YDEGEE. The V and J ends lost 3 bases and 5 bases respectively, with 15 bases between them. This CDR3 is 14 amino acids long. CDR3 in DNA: TGTGCCAGCAGCTCGGACTTAGGACTCGACGAGCAGTACTTC. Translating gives CASSSDLGLDEQYF.

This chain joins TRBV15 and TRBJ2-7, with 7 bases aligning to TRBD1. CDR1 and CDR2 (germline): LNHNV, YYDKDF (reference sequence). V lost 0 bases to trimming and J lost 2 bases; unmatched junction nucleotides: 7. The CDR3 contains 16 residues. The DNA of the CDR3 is TGTGCCACCAGCAGAGATCCCGACAGGGCTACCTACGAGCAGTACTTC. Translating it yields CATSRDPDRATYEQYF.

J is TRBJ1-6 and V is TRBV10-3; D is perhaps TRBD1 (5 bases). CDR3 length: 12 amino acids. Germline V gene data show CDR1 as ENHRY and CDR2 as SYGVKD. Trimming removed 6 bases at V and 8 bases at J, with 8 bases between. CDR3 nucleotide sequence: TGTGCCATCAGGGAAGGGGATTCACCCCTCCACTTT. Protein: CAIREGDSPLHF.

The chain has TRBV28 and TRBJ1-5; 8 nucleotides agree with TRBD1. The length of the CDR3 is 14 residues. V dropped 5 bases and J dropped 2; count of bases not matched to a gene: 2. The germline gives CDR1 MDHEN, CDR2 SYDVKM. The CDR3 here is CASSKTGGNQPQHF. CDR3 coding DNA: TGTGCCAGCAGTAAGACAGGGGGCAATCAGCCCCAGCATTTT.

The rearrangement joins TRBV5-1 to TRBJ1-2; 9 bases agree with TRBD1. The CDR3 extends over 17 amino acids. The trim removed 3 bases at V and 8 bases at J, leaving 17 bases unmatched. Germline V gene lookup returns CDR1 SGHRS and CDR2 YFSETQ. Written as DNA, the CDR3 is TGCGCCAGCAGCTCCAACTTACCGGGACAGGGATCGGAGGGCTACACCTTC. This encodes CASSSNLPGQGSEGYTF.

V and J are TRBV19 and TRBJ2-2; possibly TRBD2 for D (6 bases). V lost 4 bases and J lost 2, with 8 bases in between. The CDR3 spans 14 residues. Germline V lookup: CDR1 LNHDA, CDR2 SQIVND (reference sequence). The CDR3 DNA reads TGTGCCAGTAGTAGCGGGAAAAACACCGGGGAGCTGTTTTTT. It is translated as CASSSGKNTGELFF.

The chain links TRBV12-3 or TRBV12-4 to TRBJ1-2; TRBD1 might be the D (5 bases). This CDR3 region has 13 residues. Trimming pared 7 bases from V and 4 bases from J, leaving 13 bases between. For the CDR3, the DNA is TGTGCCAGCACTTCGGGGGGTGCCTATGGCTACACCTTC. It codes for CASTSGGAYGYTF.

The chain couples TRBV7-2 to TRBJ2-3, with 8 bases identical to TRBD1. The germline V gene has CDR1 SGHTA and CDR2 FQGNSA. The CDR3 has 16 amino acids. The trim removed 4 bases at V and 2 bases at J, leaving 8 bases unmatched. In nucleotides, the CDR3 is TGTGCCAGCAGCTCTTCGGGACAGGAACACACAGATACGCAGTATTTT. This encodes CASSSSGQEHTDTQYF.

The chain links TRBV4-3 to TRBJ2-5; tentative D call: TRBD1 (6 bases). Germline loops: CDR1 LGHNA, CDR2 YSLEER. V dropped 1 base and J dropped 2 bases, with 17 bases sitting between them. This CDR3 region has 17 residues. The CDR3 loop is CASSQGGQGIRQETQYF. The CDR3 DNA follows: TGCGCCAGCAGCCAAGGCGGGCAGGGGATTCGACAAGAGACCCAGTACTTC.

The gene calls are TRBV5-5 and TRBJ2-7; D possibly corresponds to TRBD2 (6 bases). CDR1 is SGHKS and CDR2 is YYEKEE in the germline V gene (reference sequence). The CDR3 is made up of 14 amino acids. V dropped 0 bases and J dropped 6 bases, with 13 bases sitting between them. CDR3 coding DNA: TGTGCCAGCAGCTTGGTCGGTAGCGGACTCGAGCAGTACTTC. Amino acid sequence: CASSLVGSGLEQYF. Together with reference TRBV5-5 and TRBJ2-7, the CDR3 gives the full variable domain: DAGVTQSPTHLIKTRGQQVTLRCSPISGHKSVSWYQQVLGQGPQFIFQYYEKEERGRGNFPDRFSARQFPNYSSELNVNALLLGDSALYLCASSLVGSGLEQYFGPGTRLTVT.